The next 5 T cell receptor beta chains were all read from a single sample in a study of human T cells and chemical hapten exposure (dated by TCRdb to about 2021). What this sample's time point label stands for: pre-sensitization, week 0. The treatment or condition label here, explained by the study, means: therapeutic diphenylcyclopropenone sensitization with weekly scalp DPC. The receptor library was made with RACE. Sequencing was performed on a NextSeq 500. TCRdb itself trimmed the public reads at Q25 with fastp, ran MiXCR and retained productive beta chains. One record per CDR3 amino acid sequence lists the most common genes and DNA. The sample table contains tens of thousands of distinct CDR3 sequences; only one count was recorded for over 9% of them. The ten largest clones take up approximately 4% of the sample. Sequencing used whole blood, obtained in connection with sensitization to the hapten diphenylcyclopropenone (DPC). Receptors were obtained from a woman aged 40-49 years with alopecia areata. Some clones in this sample may be carry-over from other donors' samples.

This clonotype showed up just a few times. The chain is built from TRBV14 and TRBJ2-2; D is possibly TRBD2 (5 bases). The germline CDR1 and CDR2 sequences are SGHDN and FVKESK. V was pared by 5 bases and J by 3 bases, with 16 bases between. There are 16 residues in the CDR3. Here the CDR3 reads CASSAGLALDTGELFF. The CDR3 coding sequence is TGTGCCAGCAGCGCAGGACTCGCCCTAGACACCGGGGAGCTGTTTTTT.

The chain is built from TRBV5-6 and TRBJ2-7; TRBD1 agrees at 8 bases. V shed 2 bases, J shed 3 bases, and the junction held 7 bases outside the gene matches. This CDR3 spans 15 amino acids. Per germline, CDR1 SGHDT and CDR2 YYEEEE. The CDR3 spells CASSFSGTGDYEQYF. CDR3 coding DNA: TGTGCCAGCAGCTTCTCGGGGACAGGAGACTACGAGCAGTACTTC.

This clonotype was seen a handful of times. The chain recombines TRBV29-1 with TRBJ2-3; no clear D. CDR3 length: 11 amino acids. Germline CDR1 reads SQVTM; CDR2 reads ANQGSEA. V lost 4 bases to trimming and J lost 2 bases, with 4 bases between them. The CDR3 region is CSVGPTDTQYF. CDR3 nucleotide sequence: TGCAGCGTTGGGCCCACAGATACGCAGTATTTT.

On this clonotype: This may be a read error, as it is one base from a much larger clone. V gene TRBV11-2 combines with J gene TRBJ1-2; TRBD1 matches 10 bases. After removal of 4 bases from V and 6 bases from J, the junction contained 8 bases not matched to a gene. Germline V lookup: CDR1 SGHAT, CDR2 FQNNGV. The CDR3 runs to 15 residues. CDR3 in DNA: TGTGCCAGCAGCTCCAACGGGACAGGGGAAGATGGCTACACCTTC. Translation gives CASSSNGTGEDGYTF.

This clonotype was counted many times. This sequence joins TRBV27 and TRBJ2-7; weak D call: TRBD1 (6 bases). The germline CDR1 and CDR2 sequences are MNHEY and SMNVEV (reference sequence). The CDR3 extends over 16 amino acids. Trimming cost V 3 bases and J 2 bases, with 17 bases left between them. The CDR3 nucleotides read TGTGCCAGCAGTTTTGGGGACGCGACAGGAACCTACGAGCAGTACTTC. It yields the protein CASSFGDATGTYEQYF.